This T cell receptor beta chain was documented in a study of PD-L1 blockade in urothelial cancer. On the study more broadly: After treatment start, blood was analyzed at 3 weeks (second dose) and at 6 weeks.

Profiling relied on immunoSEQ multiplex PCR, and the TCRdb table lists in-frame clones only, not all of them. This sample has around 70,000 clones, with 84% found just once. Regarding time point: pretreatment peripheral blood. The material was PBMCs, obtained around atezolizumab (anti-PD-L1) treatment. The receptor was derived from an older woman with urothelial cancer.

The CDR3 protein is CASSLYGTVNEKLFF. For the CDR3, the DNA is TGCGCCAGCAGCTTGTACGGGACAGTTAATGAAAAACTGTTTTTT. The V call is TRBV5-1, the J call TRBJ1-4, with TRBD1 matching 7 bases. J was trimmed by 4 bases and V by 1 base; bases with no gene match: 4. Germline V CDR1 and CDR2: SGHRS, YFSETQ. CDR3 length equals 15 residues.